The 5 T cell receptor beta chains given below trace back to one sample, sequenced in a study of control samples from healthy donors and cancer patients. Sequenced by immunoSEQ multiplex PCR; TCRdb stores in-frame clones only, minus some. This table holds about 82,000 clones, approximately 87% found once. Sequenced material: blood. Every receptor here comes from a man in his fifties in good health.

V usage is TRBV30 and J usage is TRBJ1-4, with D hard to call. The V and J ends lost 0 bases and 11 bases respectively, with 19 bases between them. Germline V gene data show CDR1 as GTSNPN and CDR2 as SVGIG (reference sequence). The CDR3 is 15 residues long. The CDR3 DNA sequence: TGTGCCTGGAGTGTTTCGTCGGGATCTAGGCGGAAACTGTTTTTT. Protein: CAWSVSSGSRRKLFF.

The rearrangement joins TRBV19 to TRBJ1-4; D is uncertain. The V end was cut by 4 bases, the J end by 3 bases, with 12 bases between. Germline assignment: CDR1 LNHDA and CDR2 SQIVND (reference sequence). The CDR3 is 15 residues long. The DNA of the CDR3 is TGTGCCAGTAGTAGGCAGGCTGGGGCTAATGAAAAACTGTTTTTT. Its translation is CASSRQAGANEKLFF.

CDR3 region: CASSQDFSPNEQYF. The CDR3 DNA sequence: TGTGCCAGCAGTCAAGACTTCTCCCCTAACGAGCAGTACTTC. The V call is TRBV7-2, the J call TRBJ2-7, with unresolved D. V lost 6 bases to trimming and J lost 5 bases, with 17 bases between them. Germline V gene sequence: CDR1 SGHTA, CDR2 FQGNSA. CDR3 length: 14 residues. Variable domain in full (rest from reference TRBV7-2 and TRBJ2-7): GAGVSQSPSNKVTEKGKDVELRCDPISGHTALYWYRQSLGQGLEFLIYFQGNSAPDKSGLPSDRFSAERTGGSVSTLTIQRTQQEDSAVYLCASSQDFSPNEQYFGPGTRLTVT.

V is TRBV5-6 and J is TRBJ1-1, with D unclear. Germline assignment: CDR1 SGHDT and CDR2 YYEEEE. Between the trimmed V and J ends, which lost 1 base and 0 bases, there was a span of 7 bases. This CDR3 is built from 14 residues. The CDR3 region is CASSLRVLNTEAFF. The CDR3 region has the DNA TGTGCCAGCAGCTTGCGAGTCCTGAACACTGAAGCTTTCTTT.

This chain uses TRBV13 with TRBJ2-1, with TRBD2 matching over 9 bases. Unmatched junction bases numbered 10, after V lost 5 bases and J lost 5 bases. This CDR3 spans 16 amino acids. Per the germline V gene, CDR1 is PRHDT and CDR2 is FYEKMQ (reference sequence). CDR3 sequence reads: CASSTPAGGPHNEQFF. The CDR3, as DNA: TGTGCCAGCAGCACACCAGCGGGAGGCCCCCACAATGAGCAGTTCTTC. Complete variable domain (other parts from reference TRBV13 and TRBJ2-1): AAGVIQSPRHLIKEKRETATLKCYPIPRHDTVYWYQQGPGQDPQFLISFYEKMQSDKGSIPDRFSAQQFSDYHSELNMSSLELGDSALYFCASSTPAGGPHNEQFFGPGTRLTVL.